The 17 T cell receptor beta chains presented below share a single source sample, sequenced in a study of cytomegalovirus exposure and HLA in healthy donors (dated by TCRdb to 2017 to 2019). Libraries came from the immunoSEQ multiplex PCR assay. A mixture of 60 forward primers for TCR Vbeta segments and 13 reverse primers for TCR Jbeta segments was used in the multiplex PCR. In its TCRdb copy, this immuneACCESS table keeps in-frame sequences only and misses some clones. Where compared with another copy, unresolved V genes explain less than half of these, and the others have no known cause. The sample table records about 170,000 clones; approximately 80% of these occur just once. The ten largest clones add up to roughly 4.8% of the sample. The sequencing input was PBMCs. These receptors were obtained from a woman between 50 and 59 years old in good health and CMV-seropositive.

This clone has more than one count but fewer than ten. The chain recombines TRBV29-1 with TRBJ2-7; 8 nucleotides line up with TRBD2. After removal of 0 bases from V and 5 bases from J, the junction contained 3 bases not matched to a gene. Germline CDR1 is SQVTM and CDR2 is ANQGSEA. The length of the CDR3 is 13 residues. As DNA, the CDR3 is TGCAGCGTTGAAGAAAGCGGGAGTAACGAGCAGTACTTC. It specifies CSVEESGSNEQYF.

This clone was detected a few times. The V gene is TRBV28, the J gene TRBJ2-1, with 7 positions matching TRBD2. V shed 2 bases and J 8 bases; nucleotides not matched to a gene: 30. Germline-derived CDR1 and CDR2 are MDHEN and SYDVKM. The CDR3 is 22 amino acids. CDR3 sequence reads: CASSLRGLSGVRVMREKYEQFF. DNA of the CDR3: TGTGCCAGCAGTTTAAGGGGTTTATCGGGCGTCAGGGTAATGCGGGAGAAGTATGAGCAGTTCTTC.

V and J are TRBV2 and TRBJ1-5; 9 bases are a match to TRBD1. V was pared by 5 bases and J by 7 bases, with 9 bases of the junction left unmatched. Germline CDR1 and CDR2: SNHLY and FYNNEI. The CDR3 totals 15 residues. CDR3 in DNA: TGTGCCAGCAGTCCGACAGGGGGGGTAGGACAGCCCCAGCATTTT. It is translated as CASSPTGGVGQPQHF.

The chain carries TRBV7-2 and TRBJ2-3; TRBD2 is a possible D gene (7 bases). This CDR3 has 15 amino acids. V was clipped by 5 bases and J by 6 bases, with 18 bases between them. Per the germline V gene, CDR1 is SGHTA and CDR2 is FQGNSA. CDR3 nucleotide sequence: TGTGCCAGCAGCCGTTTGAGGGGGGGAAGGGATACGCAGTATTTT. The encoded protein is CASSRLRGGRDTQYF.

The chain uses TRBV10-1 and TRBJ2-2; D is undetermined. Per germline, CDR1 WNHNN and CDR2 SYGVQD (reference sequence). The CDR3 is 13 residues long. The V end was cut by 7 bases, the J end by 4 bases, with 10 bases between. For the CDR3, the DNA is TGCGCCAGCATGCTCCGCGGCACCGGGGAGCTGTTTTTT. Translation gives CASMLRGTGELFF.

The CDR3 sequence is CASSAGGVGTSGSNEQFF. CDR3 nucleotide sequence: TGCGCCAGCAGTGCGGGAGGAGTTGGAACTAGCGGATCCAATGAGCAGTTCTTC. The chain is built from TRBV10-1 and TRBJ2-1; TRBD2 aligns across 8 bases. The CDR3 sequence is 18 residues long. The V and J ends lost 4 bases and 6 bases, in that order; junction bases with no gene match: 17. Germline V lookup: CDR1 WNHNN, CDR2 SYGVQD (reference sequence).

The V call is TRBV2, the J call TRBJ1-1; 10 bases fit TRBD1. The V gene's germline CDR1 is SNHLY and CDR2 FYNNEI. V was pared by 1 base and J by 10 bases, with 9 bases of the junction left unmatched. This CDR3 contains 15 residues. CDR3 protein: CASSEEETGGAGAFF. Here the CDR3 DNA reads TGTGCCAGCAGTGAAGAAGAGACAGGGGGCGCAGGAGCTTTCTTT.

The rearrangement joins TRBV5-1 to TRBJ2-3; D might be TRBD1 (5 bases). This CDR3 has 16 amino acids. Germline CDR1 reads SGHRS; CDR2 reads YFSETQ. V was clipped by 0 bases and J by 2 bases, with 13 bases between them. CDR3 bases: TGCGCCAGCAGCTTGGGTGGGGCCGCATCCACAGATACGCAGTATTTT. It yields the protein CASSLGGAASTDTQYF.

CDR3 loop: CSVSGSHEQYF. The CDR3 bases are TGCAGTGTTAGCGGGAGCCACGAGCAGTACTTC. This chain uses TRBV20-1 with TRBJ2-7, with 9 nucleotides matching TRBD2. Trimming removed 7 bases from V and 5 bases from J; junction bases left unmatched: 3. The CDR3 spans 11 residues. Looked up from germline, CDR1 is DFQATT and CDR2 is SNEGSKA (reference sequence).

The V call is TRBV10-3, the J call TRBJ2-3, with 11 bases matching TRBD2. From germline, CDR1 is ENHRY and CDR2 SYGVKD. There are 14 residues in the CDR3. V trimming: 10 bases; J trimming: 5 bases; junction bases outside the gene matches: 8. The CDR3 DNA reads as TGTGCCACCGAGACTAGCGGGGAGGGAGATACGCAGTATTTT. Encoded protein: CATETSGEGDTQYF.

The chain uses TRBV27 and TRBJ2-7, with D perhaps matching TRBD2 (6 bases). Germline V gene sequence: CDR1 MNHEY, CDR2 SMNVEV (reference sequence). The CDR3 contains 14 residues. V lost 3 bases to trimming and J lost 5 bases, with 14 bases between them. The CDR3 sequence: CASSFSGSPHEQYF. The CDR3, as DNA: TGTGCCAGCAGTTTTTCCGGGAGCCCCCACGAGCAGTACTTC.

Only a few counts were recorded for this clone. The chain couples TRBV10-3 to TRBJ1-3, with D hard to call. V lost 3 bases and J lost 6, with 6 bases in between. This CDR3 has 12 residues. Germline CDR1 ENHRY, CDR2 SYGVKD. The DNA of the CDR3 is TGTGCCATCAGTGAAACAGAAAACACCATATATTTT. This codes for CAISETENTIYF.

The gene calls are TRBV15 and TRBJ2-7; 7 nucleotides align to TRBD1. Germline CDR1 and CDR2: LNHNV and YYDKDF (reference sequence). The CDR3 has 16 residues. Losses at the gene ends were 1 base for V and 3 bases for J; bases not matched to a gene: 9. CDR3 amino acids: CATSRGLTTGDYEQYF. The CDR3 region has the DNA TGTGCCACCAGCAGAGGTTTGACTACAGGGGACTACGAGCAGTACTTC.

The rearrangement links TRBV10-3 to TRBJ2-3; 7 positions match TRBD2. Germline-derived CDR1 and CDR2 are ENHRY and SYGVKD. The trim removed 8 bases at V and 4 bases at J, leaving 0 bases unmatched. This CDR3 is 11 amino acids long. CDR3 DNA sequence: TGTGCCATCGCGGGGGCAGATACGCAGTATTTT. This codes for CAIAGADTQYF.

V usage is TRBV6-5 and J usage is TRBJ1-6; no clear D. CDR1 is MNHEY and CDR2 is SVGAGI in the germline V gene. The CDR3 is 14 amino acids. With 0 bases removed from V and 13 bases from J, the gap between germline ends came to 13 bases. The CDR3 protein is CASSYSAGNGPLHF. CDR3 sequence (DNA): TGTGCCAGCAGTTACTCGGCGGGGAATGGGCCCCTCCACTTT.

The chain joins TRBV10-3 to TRBJ1-1; TRBD1 matches 8 bases. The ends lost 6 bases at V and 3 bases at J; junction bases unmatched: 6. The CDR3 totals 14 residues. Germline CDR1 is ENHRY and CDR2 is SYGVKD. This CDR3 is CAISLGQGDTEAFF. The CDR3 DNA is TGTGCCATCAGCCTTGGACAGGGAGACACTGAAGCTTTCTTT.

The chain is built from TRBV18 and TRBJ1-5, with D unresolved. The CDR3 extends over 13 amino acids. V lost 6 bases to trimming and J lost 11 bases, with 17 bases between them. Germline CDR1 and CDR2: KGHSH and LQKENI. The CDR3 DNA sequence: TGTGCCAGCTCTTCCAACGCCCGGGAGTCCCAGCATTTT. This gives the protein CASSSNARESQHF.